The text below deals with one T cell receptor beta chain. The antigen is undetermined. V was clipped by 9 bases and J by 3 bases, with 19 bases between them. The CDR3 consists of 15 residues. Germline V gene lookup returns CDR1 SGHTA and CDR2 FQGNSA. Primers included in the PCR were 60 Vbeta and 13 Jbeta primers. Clones were read by immunoSEQ multiplex PCR, and TCRdb kept only the in-frame ones, dropping some. The sample contains more than 80,000 clones, approximately 74% of which appear only once. This specimen belongs to a study of cytomegalovirus exposure and HLA in healthy donors. Regarding the study as a whole: It was reportedly the case that the classifier diagnosed cytomegalovirus status with high specificity and sensitivity.

This chain uses TRBV7-2 with TRBJ2-3; TRBD1 is a possible D gene (6 bases). The specimen was PBMCs. This receptor was identified in a female donor in good health and CMV-seropositive. CDR3 in amino acids: CASGGRGTFTDTQYF. The DNA for the CDR3 is TGTGCCAGTGGGGGCAGGGGAACCTTTACAGATACGCAGTATTTT.